This T cell receptor beta chain was captured by sequencing in a study of brain T cells in children with intractable seizures. Study conclusions and caveats: Patients' HCMV serostatus was unknown; virus specificity rests on CDR3 similarity alone.

Noted time point: blood from clinic visit 5 months post-surgery; TSC patient then seizure free. The sequenced cases were selected for having the highest brain T cell transcript signatures. Pre-surgery treatment included at least one anti-epileptic drug. This clone has just one count. Its antigen is unknown. Repertoires were generated with immunoSEQ multiplex PCR, while TCRdb's copy carries only in-frame clones and drops some. The table includes about 340,000 clones, nearly 95% detected once. The trim removed 6 bases at V and 5 bases at J, leaving 11 bases unmatched. The CDR3 consists of 15 residues. CDR1 and CDR2 (germline): MNHNY, SVGAGI (reference sequence).

The chain combines TRBV6-6 with TRBJ2-7, with TRBD1 matching over 9 bases. The sequence derives from a boy in the first two years of life with tuberous sclerosis and intractable seizures. The material sequenced was peripheral blood, taken approximately 5 months after surgery. The CDR3 DNA sequence: TGTGCCAGCAGCGAACCGGGACAGGGTAAAAACGAGCAGTACTTC. This encodes CASSEPGQGKNEQYF.